A selection of T cell receptor beta chains follows, all from one sample in a study of OX40 agonist ivuxolimab in advanced cancers. The assay was immunoSEQ multiplex PCR, and TCRdb's table has in-frame clones only and misses some. The sample comprises under 65,000 clones, 70% to 90% of which are singletons, and roughly an eighth rests with the top ten. Specimen: CD4+ or CD8+ T cells sorted from blood, collected in a trial of the OX40 agonist ivuxolimab. The receptors here all came from an adult with an advanced solid tumor such as melanoma, head and neck, liver or kidney cancer. CDR3s include the opening cysteine and the closing phenylalanine or tryptophan. A D gene is named only where the DNA matches it firmly. Expanded clones get a size class; other rows say once, few or many, or leave the size out.

v_call: TRBV10-3; clone_size: .; cdr3_length: 14; d_call: TRBD1; j_call: TRBJ1-1; cdr3_nt: TGTGCCATCAGTGATCCACACAGGGGAACTGAAGCTTTCTTT; cdr3_aa: CAISDPHRGTEAFF
v_call: TRBV11-2; clone_size: .; cdr3_length: 14; d_call: .; j_call: TRBJ2-7; cdr3_nt: TGTGCCAGCAGCTTAGCAACGGACTCCTACGAGCAGTACTTC; cdr3_aa: CASSLATDSYEQYF
v_call: TRBV2; clone_size: .; cdr3_length: 13; d_call: .; j_call: TRBJ2-7; cdr3_nt: TGTGCCAGCAGCCTCCCACAGGGATACGAGCAGTACTTC; cdr3_aa: CASSLPQGYEQYF
v_call: TRBV7-9; clone_size: .; cdr3_length: 11; d_call: .; j_call: TRBJ2-1; cdr3_nt: TGTGCCAGCAGCTCCCCTGGTGAGCAGTTCTTC; cdr3_aa: CASSSPGEQFF
v_call: TRBV2; clone_size: few; cdr3_length: 15; d_call: TRBD1; j_call: TRBJ1-1; cdr3_nt: TGTGCCAGCAGTGGAACAGGGGTTGAGGGGGTTGAAGCTTTCTTT; cdr3_aa: CASSGTGVEGVEAFF
v_call: TRBV18; clone_size: .; cdr3_length: 16; d_call: .; j_call: TRBJ2-4; cdr3_nt: TGTGCCAGCTCACCACCGGACAGACTAGCCAAAAACATTCAGTACTTC; cdr3_aa: CASSPPDRLAKNIQYF
v_call: TRBV5-4; clone_size: .; cdr3_length: 14; d_call: .; j_call: TRBJ2-7; cdr3_nt: TGTGCCAGCAGCTTTGGGCAGGGGTTGAACGAGCAGTACTTC; cdr3_aa: CASSFGQGLNEQYF
v_call: TRBV6-6; clone_size: .; cdr3_length: 15; d_call: .; j_call: TRBJ2-2; cdr3_nt: TGTGCCAGCAGCTCCTGGGGGTACTACACCGGGGAGCTGTTTTTT; cdr3_aa: CASSSWGYYTGELFF
v_call: TRBV6-5; clone_size: once; cdr3_length: 13; d_call: .; j_call: TRBJ2-7; cdr3_nt: TGTGCCAGCGGGGGGCCGACAGCCTACGAGCAGTACTTC; cdr3_aa: CASGGPTAYEQYF
v_call: TRBV2; clone_size: .; cdr3_length: 14; d_call: .; j_call: TRBJ2-5; cdr3_nt: TGTGCCAGCAGTGAAGCGGCAGGGAGAGAGACCCAGTACTTC; cdr3_aa: CASSEAAGRETQYF
v_call: TRBV9; clone_size: .; cdr3_length: 14; d_call: .; j_call: TRBJ2-2; cdr3_nt: TGTGCCAGCAGCGATGAGAGGAACACCGGGGAGCTGTTTTTT; cdr3_aa: CASSDERNTGELFF
v_call: TRBV5-1; clone_size: .; cdr3_length: 14; d_call: .; j_call: TRBJ2-3; cdr3_nt: TGCGCCAGCAGCTCTACAGGACGCACAGATACGCAGTATTTT; cdr3_aa: CASSSTGRTDTQYF
v_call: TRBV2; clone_size: once; cdr3_length: 14; d_call: .; j_call: TRBJ1-2; cdr3_nt: TGTGCCAGCAGGGGGGGGGCTGCGTCGAGAGGCTACACCTTC; cdr3_aa: CASRGGAASRGYTF
v_call: TRBV5-1; clone_size: .; cdr3_length: 14; d_call: .; j_call: TRBJ1-1; cdr3_nt: TGCGCCAGCTCCTTTGGGACGGCGAACACTGAAGCTTTCTTT; cdr3_aa: CASSFGTANTEAFF
v_call: TRBV11-2; clone_size: .; cdr3_length: 14; d_call: TRBD2; j_call: TRBJ2-5; cdr3_nt: TGTGCCAGCAGCATATATAGCGGGAGTGAGACCCAGTACTTC; cdr3_aa: CASSIYSGSETQYF
v_call: TRBV7-3; clone_size: .; cdr3_length: 14; d_call: TRBD2; j_call: TRBJ2-1; cdr3_nt: TGTGCCAGCAGCCGGGAGGGTCGGAACAATGAGCAGTTCTTC; cdr3_aa: CASSREGRNNEQFF
v_call: TRBV2; clone_size: .; cdr3_length: 15; d_call: TRBD1; j_call: TRBJ2-7; cdr3_nt: TGTGCCAGCACCCACCCGACAGGGTTCATCTACGAGCAGTACTTC; cdr3_aa: CASTHPTGFIYEQYF
v_call: TRBV6-5; clone_size: .; cdr3_length: 13; d_call: .; j_call: TRBJ2-4; cdr3_nt: TGTGCCAGCAGTTACTCGAGGACGGACATTCAGTACTTC; cdr3_aa: CASSYSRTDIQYF
v_call: TRBV19; clone_size: .; cdr3_length: 15; d_call: .; j_call: TRBJ1-1; cdr3_nt: TGTGCCAGTAGTATAGGCATCGGGTCGAACACTGAAGCTTTCTTT; cdr3_aa: CASSIGIGSNTEAFF
v_call: TRBV7-6; clone_size: .; cdr3_length: 15; d_call: .; j_call: TRBJ2-5; cdr3_nt: TGTGCCAGCAGCTTAGGGGTAGGGGACGGAGAGACCCAGTACTTC; cdr3_aa: CASSLGVGDGETQYF
v_call: TRBV7-8; clone_size: .; cdr3_length: 15; d_call: .; j_call: TRBJ2-6; cdr3_nt: TGTGCCAGCAGCCGTGGAGGGACAGGGGCCAACGTCCTGACTTTC; cdr3_aa: CASSRGGTGANVLTF
v_call: TRBV4-1; clone_size: .; cdr3_length: 15; d_call: .; j_call: TRBJ1-5; cdr3_nt: TGCGCCAGCAGCTTCGGACCGGGTAGCAATCAGCCCCAGCATTTT; cdr3_aa: CASSFGPGSNQPQHF
v_call: TRBV14; clone_size: .; cdr3_length: 17; d_call: .; j_call: TRBJ1-1; cdr3_nt: TGTGCCAGCAGCCCTAAGTTCAGAACAGGAAAATACACTGAAGCTTTCTTT; cdr3_aa: CASSPKFRTGKYTEAFF
v_call: TRBV27; clone_size: .; cdr3_length: 14; d_call: .; j_call: TRBJ2-7; cdr3_nt: TGTGCCAGCAGTTGGGGACCAGAGGCCTACGAGCAGTACTTC; cdr3_aa: CASSWGPEAYEQYF
v_call: TRBV9; clone_size: .; cdr3_length: 13; d_call: TRBD1; j_call: TRBJ1-2; cdr3_nt: TGTGCCAGCAGCTCTGGACAGGGGGTGGGCTACACCTTC; cdr3_aa: CASSSGQGVGYTF
v_call: TRBV6-1; clone_size: .; cdr3_length: 18; d_call: TRBD1; j_call: TRBJ1-5; cdr3_nt: TGTGCCAGCAGTGATATTGGACAGGGCAAAGGGCGTGGTTGGCCCCAGCATTTT; cdr3_aa: CASSDIGQGKGRGWPQHF
v_call: TRBV19; clone_size: .; cdr3_length: 14; d_call: .; j_call: TRBJ2-1; cdr3_nt: TGTGCCAGTAGTATAGATGGGGGGCAAGGTGAGCAGTTCTTC; cdr3_aa: CASSIDGGQGEQFF
v_call: TRBV30; clone_size: .; cdr3_length: 14; d_call: TRBD2; j_call: TRBJ2-7; cdr3_nt: TGTGCCTGGAATTCGGTTAGCGGGAGTGGCGAGCAGTACTTC; cdr3_aa: CAWNSVSGSGEQYF
v_call: TRBV9; clone_size: once; cdr3_length: 13; d_call: .; j_call: TRBJ2-1; cdr3_nt: TGTGCCAGCAGCGGGGGAACGTACAATGAGCAGTTCTTC; cdr3_aa: CASSGGTYNEQFF
v_call: TRBV5-1; clone_size: .; cdr3_length: 14; d_call: TRBD1; j_call: TRBJ1-2; cdr3_nt: TGCGCCAGCAGCACCGCGGGACAGCTGTATGGCTACACCTTC; cdr3_aa: CASSTAGQLYGYTF
v_call: TRBV4-1; clone_size: .; cdr3_length: 15; d_call: .; j_call: TRBJ2-7; cdr3_nt: TGCGCCAGCAGCCAAGTGGCGGGACTTCCCTACGAGCAGTACTTC; cdr3_aa: CASSQVAGLPYEQYF
v_call: TRBV19; clone_size: .; cdr3_length: 16; d_call: .; j_call: TRBJ2-2; cdr3_nt: TGTGCCAGTAGTCTCCAAGCGGGTACGAACACCGGGGAGCTGTTTTTT; cdr3_aa: CASSLQAGTNTGELFF
v_call: TRBV10-3; clone_size: .; cdr3_length: 15; d_call: .; j_call: TRBJ2-1; cdr3_nt: TGTGCCATCAGTGAGTCTCGGGGTAGCAGGCATGAGCAGTTCTTC; cdr3_aa: CAISESRGSRHEQFF
v_call: TRBV9; clone_size: .; cdr3_length: 13; d_call: .; j_call: TRBJ2-2; cdr3_nt: TGTGCCAGCAGCGCACAGGGCACCGGGGAGCTGTTTTTT; cdr3_aa: CASSAQGTGELFF
v_call: TRBV20-1; clone_size: .; cdr3_length: 11; d_call: .; j_call: TRBJ2-7; cdr3_nt: TGCAGTGCTAGACAGGACTACGAGCAGTACTTC; cdr3_aa: CSARQDYEQYF
v_call: TRBV9; clone_size: .; cdr3_length: 15; d_call: TRBD2; j_call: TRBJ2-3; cdr3_nt: TGTGCCAGCGTGGCTAGCGGGAGTATCACAGATACGCAGTATTTT; cdr3_aa: CASVASGSITDTQYF
v_call: TRBV5-5; clone_size: .; cdr3_length: 13; d_call: .; j_call: TRBJ1-5; cdr3_nt: TGTGCCAGCAGCCGGACAGTAAATCAGCCCCAGCATTTT; cdr3_aa: CASSRTVNQPQHF
v_call: TRBV27; clone_size: once; cdr3_length: 13; d_call: TRBD1; j_call: TRBJ1-2; cdr3_nt: TGTGCCAGCAGTTTCGGACAGGGGTATGGCTACACCTTC; cdr3_aa: CASSFGQGYGYTF
v_call: TRBV10-3; clone_size: .; cdr3_length: 13; d_call: TRBD2; j_call: TRBJ2-1; cdr3_nt: TGTGCCATCAGTGAGACTAGCGGTAATGAGCAGTTCTTC; cdr3_aa: CAISETSGNEQFF
v_call: TRBV6-1; clone_size: once; cdr3_length: 14; d_call: .; j_call: TRBJ1-2; cdr3_nt: TGTGCCAGCAGCCGGACGGGCCGTATAGAGGGCTACACCTTC; cdr3_aa: CASSRTGRIEGYTF
v_call: TRBV9; clone_size: few; cdr3_length: 12; d_call: .; j_call: TRBJ1-2; cdr3_nt: TGTGCCAGCAGCGCCTCGTGGGAGAGCTACACCTTC; cdr3_aa: CASSASWESYTF
v_call: TRBV14; clone_size: .; cdr3_length: 13; d_call: .; j_call: TRBJ2-1; cdr3_nt: TGTGCCAGCAGTTCCCGGAATTACAATGAGCAGTTCTTC; cdr3_aa: CASSSRNYNEQFF
v_call: TRBV6-1; clone_size: once; cdr3_length: 15; d_call: .; j_call: TRBJ2-7; cdr3_nt: TGTGCCAGCAGTGCTTCGACAGGCACGAGGTACGAGCAGTACTTC; cdr3_aa: CASSASTGTRYEQYF
v_call: TRBV4-3; clone_size: .; cdr3_length: 14; d_call: .; j_call: TRBJ1-1; cdr3_nt: TGCGCCAGCAGCCAATATCATCAAAACACTGAAGCTTTCTTT; cdr3_aa: CASSQYHQNTEAFF
v_call: TRBV7-9; clone_size: .; cdr3_length: 15; d_call: .; j_call: TRBJ1-1; cdr3_nt: TGTGCCAGCAGCCAACCGGGACAAGGGAACACTGAAGCTTTCTTT; cdr3_aa: CASSQPGQGNTEAFF
v_call: TRBV4-1; clone_size: .; cdr3_length: 17; d_call: TRBD2; j_call: TRBJ2-7; cdr3_nt: TGCGCCAGCAGCCAAGATCGAGCGAAGCGGGGAACTTACGAGCAGTACTTC; cdr3_aa: CASSQDRAKRGTYEQYF